These T cell receptor beta chains were read from a single sample in a study of cytotoxic CD8 clonotypes in ibrutinib-treated CLL. TCRdb keeps only in-frame clones here, not all; method: immunoSEQ multiplex PCR. The repertoire holds about 130,000 clones, with approximately 80% as singletons. The sequencing used PBMCs, collected after 24 months of ibrutinib treatment. All receptors come from a human donor with chronic lymphocytic leukemia. CDR3s include the opening cysteine and the closing phenylalanine or tryptophan. The D gene is left open where the match is weak. A row's size may be missing; if present it is once, few, many or a size class.

V gene	clone size	J gene	D gene	CDR3 protein	CDR3 DNA
TRBV9	NA	TRBJ2-5	NA	CASSVGSGSETQYF	TGTGCCAGCAGCGTAGGGTCGGGGTCGGAGACCCAGTACTTC
TRBV11-2	many	TRBJ1-2	NA	CASSSRGGVRGYGYTF	TGTGCCAGCAGCTCCCGGGGAGGGGTAAGGGGCTATGGCTACACCTTC
TRBV7-8	few	TRBJ1-5	NA	CASSFSGAYQPQHF	TGTGCCAGCAGCTTCAGCGGGGCTTATCAGCCCCAGCATTTT
TRBV6-5	NA	TRBJ1-2	TRBD1	CASRSTGTAYGYTF	TGTGCCAGCAGATCCACCGGGACAGCCTATGGCTACACCTTC
TRBV27	NA	TRBJ2-2	NA	CASRKINTGELFF	TGTGCCAGCAGAAAAATAAACACCGGGGAGCTGTTTTTT
TRBV10-2	NA	TRBJ2-1	TRBD1	CASSEAGQGNEQFF	TGCGCCAGCAGTGAGGCCGGACAGGGCAATGAGCAGTTCTTC
TRBV18	few	TRBJ2-5	NA	CASSGAGKETQYF	TGTGCCAGCTCAGGGGCAGGGAAAGAGACCCAGTACTTC
TRBV18	NA	TRBJ2-5	NA	CASSPRSDYQETQYF	TGTGCCAGCTCACCACGGTCGGACTACCAAGAGACCCAGTACTTC
TRBV18	NA	TRBJ2-5	NA	CASSPGEKEGTQYF	TGTGCCAGCTCACCAGGGGAGAAAGAAGGGACCCAGTACTTC
TRBV28	few	TRBJ1-2	TRBD1	CASTRDSDGYTF	TGTGCCAGCACCAGGGACAGCGATGGCTACACCTTC
TRBV7-2	few	TRBJ2-7	NA	CASSFTGRKGEQYF	TGTGCCAGCAGCTTCACGGGCAGGAAGGGCGAGCAGTACTTC
TRBV6-1	few	TRBJ1-6	NA	CASSEPGPGSPLHF	TGTGCCAGCAGTGAGCCAGGGCCAGGTTCACCCCTCCACTTT
TRBV7-2	NA	TRBJ1-2	NA	CASSFGRAEYGYTF	TGTGCCAGCAGCTTCGGTCGGGCAGAGTATGGCTACACCTTC
TRBV19	NA	TRBJ2-5	TRBD1	CASSLGQQETQYF	TGTGCCAGTAGTTTGGGACAGCAAGAGACCCAGTACTTC
TRBV4-1	many	TRBJ1-3	NA	CASSQLGSASPAGTIYF	TGCGCCAGCAGCCAGCTGGGCAGCGCCTCCCCCGCGGGCACCATATATTTT
TRBV7-7	NA	TRBJ2-3	NA	CASSPLTTDTQYF	TGTGCTAGCAGCCCCCTGACCACAGATACGCAGTATTTT
TRBV16	few	TRBJ1-5	NA	CASSQGLNSNQPQHF	TGTGCCAGCAGCCAAGGACTCAATAGCAATCAGCCCCAGCATTTT
TRBV27	NA	TRBJ1-5	NA	CASSLSAGWGPQHF	TGTGCCAGCAGTTTATCGGCGGGCTGGGGGCCCCAGCATTTT
TRBV19	NA	TRBJ1-1	TRBD1	CASSHRQGEAFF	TGTGCCAGTAGTCACCGACAGGGAGAAGCTTTCTTT
TRBV27	NA	TRBJ1-4	TRBD1	CASSLLPGTAQLFF	TGTGCCAGCAGTTTACTTCCCGGGACAGCACAACTGTTTTTT
TRBV28	NA	TRBJ2-7	TRBD2	CASSPTSGGAHEQYF	TGTGCCAGCAGCCCGACTAGCGGGGGGGCCCACGAGCAGTACTTC
TRBV10-3	NA	TRBJ2-2	TRBD1	CAITQGANTGELFF	TGTGCCATAACACAGGGGGCCAACACCGGGGAGCTGTTTTTT
TRBV11-2	NA	TRBJ1-2	TRBD1	CASSRPGQRPYGYTF	TGTGCCAGCAGCAGACCGGGACAGCGACCCTATGGCTACACCTTC
TRBV6-5	NA	TRBJ2-7	NA	CASSYGTFNEQYF	TGTGCCAGCAGTTACGGGACGTTCAACGAGCAGTACTTC
TRBV18	few	TRBJ2-1	NA	CASSFGGEQFF	TGTGCCAGCTCATTTGGGGGGGAGCAGTTCTTC
TRBV30	NA	TRBJ1-4	NA	CAWSVEGGREKLFF	TGTGCCTGGAGTGTAGAGGGAGGACGAGAAAAACTGTTTTTT
TRBV19	NA	TRBJ2-1	TRBD2	CASSISSGAANEQFF	TGTGCCAGTAGTATATCTAGCGGGGCGGCAAATGAGCAGTTCTTC
TRBV5-1	NA	TRBJ2-7	TRBD1	CASSLDPRGTSYEQYF	TGCGCCAGCAGCTTGGACCCCAGGGGGACCTCCTACGAGCAGTACTTC
TRBV9	NA	TRBJ2-5	NA	CASSPSGQETQYF	TGTGCCAGCAGCCCCAGTGGGCAAGAGACCCAGTACTTC
TRBV15	NA	TRBJ2-5	NA	CATSRDPEETQYF	TGTGCCACCAGCAGAGATCCCGAAGAGACCCAGTACTTC
TRBV13	NA	TRBJ1-2	TRBD1	CASSYDREVTYGYTF	TGTGCCAGCAGCTACGACAGGGAGGTAACCTATGGCTACACCTTC
TRBV13	NA	TRBJ2-7	NA	CASSFAGTYEQYF	TGTGCCAGCAGCTTTGCAGGCACCTACGAGCAGTACTTC
TRBV5-1	NA	TRBJ2-6	NA	CASRTSGANVLTF	TGCGCCAGCCGAACCTCTGGGGCCAACGTCCTGACTTTC
TRBV5-1	NA	TRBJ1-5	NA	CASSELGGSNQPQHF	TGCGCCAGCTCTGAACTGGGAGGGAGCAATCAGCCCCAGCATTTT
TRBV28	few	TRBJ1-5	NA	CASTLGNQPQHF	TGTGCCAGCACCCTCGGCAATCAGCCCCAGCATTTT
TRBV10-3	NA	TRBJ2-3	NA	CASAGGGAEDTQYF	TGTGCCTCCGCCGGAGGGGGGGCGGAAGATACGCAGTATTTT
TRBV28	NA	TRBJ2-3	NA	CASSFADTDTQYF	TGTGCCAGCAGTTTCGCGGACACAGATACGCAGTATTTT
TRBV7-7	NA	TRBJ1-1	NA	CASSLEVGAIAFF	TGTGCCAGCAGCTTAGAGGTAGGGGCGATAGCTTTCTTT
TRBV6-1	few	TRBJ1-2	TRBD1	CASSDYRGGYTF	TGTGCCAGCAGTGACTACAGGGGTGGCTACACCTTC
TRBV11-2	NA	TRBJ2-5	NA	CASSPPGQPGGTQYF	TGTGCCAGCAGCCCCCCGGGACAGCCGGGGGGGACCCAGTACTTC
TRBV14	NA	TRBJ1-3	NA	CASSTGRVGGTIYF	TGTGCCAGCAGCACCGGGAGGGTCGGAGGTACCATATATTTT